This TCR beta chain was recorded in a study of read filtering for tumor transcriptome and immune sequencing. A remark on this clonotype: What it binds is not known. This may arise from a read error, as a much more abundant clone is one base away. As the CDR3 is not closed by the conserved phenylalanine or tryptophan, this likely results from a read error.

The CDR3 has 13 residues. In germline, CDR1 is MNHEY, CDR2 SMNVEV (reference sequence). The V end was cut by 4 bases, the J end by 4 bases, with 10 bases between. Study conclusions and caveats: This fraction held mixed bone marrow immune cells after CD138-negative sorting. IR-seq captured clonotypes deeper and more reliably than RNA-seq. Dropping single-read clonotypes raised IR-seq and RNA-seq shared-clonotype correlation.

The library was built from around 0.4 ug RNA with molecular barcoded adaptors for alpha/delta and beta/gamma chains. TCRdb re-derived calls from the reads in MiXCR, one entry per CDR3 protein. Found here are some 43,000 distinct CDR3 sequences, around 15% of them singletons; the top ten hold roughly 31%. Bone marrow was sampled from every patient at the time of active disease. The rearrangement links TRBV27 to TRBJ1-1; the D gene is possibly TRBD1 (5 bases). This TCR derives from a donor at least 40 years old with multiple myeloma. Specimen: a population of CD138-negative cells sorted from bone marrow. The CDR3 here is CASSSGGGTEAFS. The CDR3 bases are TGTGCCAGCAGTTCGGGCGGGGGCACTGAAGCTTTCTCT.